These 10 T cell receptor beta chains originate from one sample sequenced in a study of blood T cells in healthy people across ages. Primers used in a second PCR of roughly 7 to 12 cycles were a sample-barcoded 5' primer and a J-beta primer mix. Each CDR3 protein gets one entry after TCRdb re-called the 5' RACE reads with MiXCR. The repertoire holds some 1,800,000 distinct CDR3 sequences, with approximately 39% as singletons. Sequences were obtained from blood. The receptors originated from a human donor in good health.

CDR3 protein: CSARDRTGGTEAFF. In DNA, the CDR3 is TGCAGTGCTAGAGATAGGACAGGGGGAACTGAAGCTTTCTTT. This chain joins TRBV20-1 and TRBJ1-1; 10 positions agree with TRBD1. V gave up 0 bases and J gave up 5 bases; unmatched junction bases: 3. This CDR3 is 14 amino acids long. Germline V gene sequence: CDR1 DFQATT, CDR2 SNEGSKA (reference sequence).

This clonotype was counted between two and nine times. The rearrangement joins TRBV6-1 to TRBJ2-2, with TRBD2 matching 11 bases. The CDR3 is 14 amino acids. The junction had 0 bases not matched to a gene; V was cut back by 6 bases and J by 3 bases. Germline CDR1 MNHNS, CDR2 SASEGT. This chain's CDR3 is CASRGLADTGELFF. The DNA of the CDR3 is TGTGCCAGCAGGGGACTAGCGGACACCGGGGAGCTGTTTTTT.

CDR3 sequence reads: CASHTVGGDTQYF. The DNA of the CDR3 is TGTGCCAGCCACACCGTCGGCGGAGATACGCAGTATTTT. This chain joins TRBV2 and TRBJ2-3; no clear D. The CDR3 consists of 13 residues. The germline V gene has CDR1 SNHLY and CDR2 FYNNEI. V lost 8 bases, J lost 5 bases, and 14 bases lay in between. Full variable domain (remainder filled in from reference TRBV2 and TRBJ2-3): EPEVTQTPSHQVTQMGQEVILRCVPISNHLYFYWYRQILGQKVEFLVSFYNNEISEKSEIFDDQFSVERPDGSNFTLKIRSTKLEDSAMYFCASHTVGGDTQYFGPGTRLTVL.

This chain connects TRBV28 to TRBJ2-3, with 7 positions matching TRBD2. Germline V lookup: CDR1 MDHEN, CDR2 SYDVKM. The J segment lost 1 base and the V segment lost 6 bases, leaving 10 bases of the junction unmatched. The CDR3 is made up of 16 amino acids. CDR3 coding DNA: TGTGCCAGCAGACCCTTCCGGGGGGAGGGCACAGATACGCAGTATTTT. Protein sequence: CASRPFRGEGTDTQYF. Full variable domain (remainder filled in from reference TRBV28 and TRBJ2-3): DVKVTQSSRYLVKRTGEKVFLECVQDMDHENMFWYRQDPGLGLRLIYFSYDVKMKEKGDIPEGYSVSREKKERFSLILESASTNQTSMYLCASRPFRGEGTDTQYFGPGTRLTVL.

The rearrangement joins TRBV20-1 to TRBJ1-2; the D gene is possibly TRBD1 (5 bases). Germline V gene lookup returns CDR1 DFQATT and CDR2 SNEGSKA (reference sequence). The CDR3 is 15 residues long. With 4 bases removed from V and 2 bases from J, the gap between germline ends came to 17 bases. CDR3 nucleotides: TGCAGTGCTACCCGAGGCACAGGCACAAACTATGGCTACACCTTC. Translation gives CSATRGTGTNYGYTF.

This clonotype occurred a few times. This chain uses TRBV18 with TRBJ1-5, with 9 positions matching TRBD1. Germline CDR1 is KGHSH and CDR2 is LQKENI. The CDR3 has 16 amino acids. The J segment lost 3 bases and the V segment lost 6 bases, leaving 9 bases of the junction unmatched. CDR3 bases: TGTGCCAGCTCTATACAGGGGGCGAGGAACAATCAGCCCCAGCATTTT. Translated, it gives CASSIQGARNNQPQHF.

This clonotype was seen ten or more times. The J gene is TRBJ2-7, the V gene TRBV7-2; 7 positions match TRBD1. This CDR3 is 15 amino acids long. Trimming took 1 base from V and 0 from J; bases not matched to a gene: 3. Germline V gene lookup returns CDR1 SGHTA and CDR2 FQGNSA. The CDR3 loop is CASSLVAGGSYEQYF. For the CDR3, the DNA is TGTGCCAGCAGCTTAGTCGCAGGGGGCTCCTACGAGCAGTACTTC. Based on the CDR3 plus reference TRBV7-2 and TRBJ2-7, the full variable domain is GAGVSQSPSNKVTEKGKDVELRCDPISGHTALYWYRQSLGQGLEFLIYFQGNSAPDKSGLPSDRFSAERTGGSVSTLTIQRTQQEDSAVYLCASSLVAGGSYEQYFGPGTRLTVT.

The J gene is TRBJ2-3, the V gene TRBV10-3, with unresolved D. The CDR3 consists of 15 residues. In germline, CDR1 is ENHRY, CDR2 SYGVKD. Trimming pared 6 bases from V and 4 bases from J, leaving 17 bases between. As DNA, the CDR3 is TGTGCCATCAGGGTGAGACCAGAGTCGTCAGATACGCAGTATTTT. This sequence encodes CAIRVRPESSDTQYF.

This clonotype was picked up a small number of times. This chain joins TRBV6-5 and TRBJ1-2, with D perhaps TRBD1 (5 bases). CDR1 is MNHEY, CDR2 SVGAGI, per germline. The CDR3 is 16 residues long. V gave up 4 bases and J gave up 3 bases, with 18 bases separating them. The CDR3 sequence: CASSWITGFGDYGYTF. The CDR3 nucleotides read TGTGCCAGCAGTTGGATAACAGGTTTTGGAGACTATGGCTACACCTTC.

CDR3: CASSTGTSGGALNEQFF. Written as DNA, the CDR3 is TGCGCCAGCAGCACCGGGACTAGCGGGGGGGCTTTGAATGAGCAGTTCTTC. The chain is built from TRBV5-1 and TRBJ2-1; 16 nucleotides line up with TRBD2. CDR3 size: 17 residues. The junction had 8 bases not matched to a gene; V was cut back by 4 bases and J by 7 bases. Per the germline V gene, CDR1 is SGHRS and CDR2 is YFSETQ. Full variable domain (remainder filled in from reference TRBV5-1 and TRBJ2-1): KAGVTQTPRYLIKTRGQQVTLSCSPISGHRSVSWYQQTPGQGLQFLFEYFSETQRNKGNFPGRFSGRQFSNSRSEMNVSTLELGDSALYLCASSTGTSGGALNEQFFGPGTRLTVL.